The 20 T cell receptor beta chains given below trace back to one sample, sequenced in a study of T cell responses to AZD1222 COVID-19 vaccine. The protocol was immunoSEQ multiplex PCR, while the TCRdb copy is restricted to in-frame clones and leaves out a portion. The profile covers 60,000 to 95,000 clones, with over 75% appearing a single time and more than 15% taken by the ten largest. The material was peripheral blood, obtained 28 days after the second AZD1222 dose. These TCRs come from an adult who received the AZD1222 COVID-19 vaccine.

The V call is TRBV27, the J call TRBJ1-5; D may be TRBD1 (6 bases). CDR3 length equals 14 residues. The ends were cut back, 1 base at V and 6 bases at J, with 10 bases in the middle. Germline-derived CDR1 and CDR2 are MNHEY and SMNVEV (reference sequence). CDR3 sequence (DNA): TGTGCCAGCAGTTTATTGGGGGCTCGTCAGCCCCAGCATTTT. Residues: CASSLLGARQPQHF.

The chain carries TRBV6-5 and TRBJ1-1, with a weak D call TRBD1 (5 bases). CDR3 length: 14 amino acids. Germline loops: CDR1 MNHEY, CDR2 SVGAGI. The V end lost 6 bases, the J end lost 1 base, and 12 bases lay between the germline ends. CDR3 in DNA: TGTGCCAGCAGGGACCGGGGCGCGAACACTGAAGCTTTCTTT. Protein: CASRDRGANTEAFF.

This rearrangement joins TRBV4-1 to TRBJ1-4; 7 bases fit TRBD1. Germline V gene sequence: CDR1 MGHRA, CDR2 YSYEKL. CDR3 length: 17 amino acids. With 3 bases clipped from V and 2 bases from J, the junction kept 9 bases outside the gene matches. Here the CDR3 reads CASSHPYRGPTNEKLFF. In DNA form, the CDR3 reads TGCGCCAGCAGCCATCCCTACAGGGGCCCCACTAATGAAAAACTGTTTTTT.

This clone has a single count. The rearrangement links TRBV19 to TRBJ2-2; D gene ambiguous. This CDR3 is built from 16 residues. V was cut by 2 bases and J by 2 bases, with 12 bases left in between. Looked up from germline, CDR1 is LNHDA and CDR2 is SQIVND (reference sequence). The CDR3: CASSISGLINTGELFF. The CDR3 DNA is TGTGCCAGTAGTATATCCGGGCTAATAAACACCGGGGAGCTGTTTTTT.

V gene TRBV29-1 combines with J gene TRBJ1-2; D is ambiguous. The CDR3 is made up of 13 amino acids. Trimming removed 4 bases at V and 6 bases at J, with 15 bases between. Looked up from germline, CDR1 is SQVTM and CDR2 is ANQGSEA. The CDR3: CSVGESEEHGYTF. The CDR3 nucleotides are TGCAGCGTTGGGGAGTCGGAAGAACATGGCTACACCTTC.

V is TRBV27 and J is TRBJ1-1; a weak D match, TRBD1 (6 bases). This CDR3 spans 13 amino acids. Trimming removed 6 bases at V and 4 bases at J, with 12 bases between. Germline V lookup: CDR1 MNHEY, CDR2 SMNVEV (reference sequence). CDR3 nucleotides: TGTGCCAGCAGGTACAGGGAGGGCACTGAAGCTTTCTTT. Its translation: CASRYREGTEAFF.

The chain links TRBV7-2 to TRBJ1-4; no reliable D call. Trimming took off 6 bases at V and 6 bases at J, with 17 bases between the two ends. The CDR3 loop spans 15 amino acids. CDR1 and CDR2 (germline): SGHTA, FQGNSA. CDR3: CASRPEATPYEKLFF. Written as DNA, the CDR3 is TGTGCCAGCAGACCCGAGGCAACACCATATGAAAAACTGTTTTTT.

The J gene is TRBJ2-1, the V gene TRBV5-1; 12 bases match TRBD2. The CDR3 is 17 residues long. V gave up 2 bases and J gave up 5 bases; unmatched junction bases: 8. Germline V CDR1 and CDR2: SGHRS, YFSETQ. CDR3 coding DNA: TGCGCCAGCAGCTTCCAGCCACTAGCGGGGGGCAACAATGAGCAGTTCTTC. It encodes CASSFQPLAGGNNEQFF. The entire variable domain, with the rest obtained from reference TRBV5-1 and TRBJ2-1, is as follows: KAGVTQTPRYLIKTRGQQVTLSCSPISGHRSVSWYQQTPGQGLQFLFEYFSETQRNKGNFPGRFSGRQFSNSRSEMNVSTLELGDSALYLCASSFQPLAGGNNEQFFGPGTRLTVL.

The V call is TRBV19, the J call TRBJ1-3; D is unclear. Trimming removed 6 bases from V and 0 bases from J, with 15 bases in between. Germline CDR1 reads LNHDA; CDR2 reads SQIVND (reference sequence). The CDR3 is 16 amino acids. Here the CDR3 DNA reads TGTGCCAGTAGGCCGGTAGAGGGTTACTCTGGAAACACCATATATTTT. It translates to CASRPVEGYSGNTIYF. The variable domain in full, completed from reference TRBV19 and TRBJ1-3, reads DGGITQSPKYLFRKEGQNVTLSCEQNLNHDAMYWYRQDPGQGLRLIYYSQIVNDFQKGDIAEGYSVSREKKESFPLTVTSAQKNPTAFYLCASRPVEGYSGNTIYFGEGSWLTVV.

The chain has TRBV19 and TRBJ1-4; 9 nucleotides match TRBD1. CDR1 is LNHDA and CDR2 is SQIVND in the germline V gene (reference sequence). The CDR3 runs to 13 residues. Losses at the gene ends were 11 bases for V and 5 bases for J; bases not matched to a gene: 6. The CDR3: CAATGTGNEKLFF. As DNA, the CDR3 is TGTGCCGCTACCGGGACAGGGAATGAAAAACTGTTTTTT.

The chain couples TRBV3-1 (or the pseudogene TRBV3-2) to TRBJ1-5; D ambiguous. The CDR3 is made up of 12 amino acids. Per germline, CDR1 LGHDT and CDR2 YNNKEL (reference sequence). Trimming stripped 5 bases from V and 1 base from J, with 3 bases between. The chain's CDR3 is CASSWSNQPQHF. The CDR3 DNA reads TGTGCCAGCAGCTGGAGCAATCAGCCCCAGCATTTT.

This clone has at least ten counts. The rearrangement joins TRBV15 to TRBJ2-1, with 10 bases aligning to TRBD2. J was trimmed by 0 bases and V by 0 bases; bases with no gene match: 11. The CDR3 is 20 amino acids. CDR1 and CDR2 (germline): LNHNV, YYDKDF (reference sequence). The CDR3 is CATSREPPLAGASSYNEQFF. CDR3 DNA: TGTGCCACCAGCAGAGAACCTCCGCTAGCGGGGGCTTCCTCCTACAATGAGCAGTTCTTC.

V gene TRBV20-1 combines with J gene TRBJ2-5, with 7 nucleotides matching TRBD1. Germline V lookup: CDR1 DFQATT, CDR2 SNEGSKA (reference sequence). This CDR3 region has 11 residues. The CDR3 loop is CSSRDRETQYF. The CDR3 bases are TGCAGCTCTCGGGACAGAGAGACCCAGTACTTC.

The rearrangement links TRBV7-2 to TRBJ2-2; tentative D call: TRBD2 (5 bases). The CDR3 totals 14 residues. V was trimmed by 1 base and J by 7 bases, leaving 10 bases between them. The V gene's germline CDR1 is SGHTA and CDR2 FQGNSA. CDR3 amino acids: CASSLESRGGELFF. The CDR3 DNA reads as TGTGCCAGCAGCTTAGAATCCCGGGGCGGGGAGCTGTTTTTT.

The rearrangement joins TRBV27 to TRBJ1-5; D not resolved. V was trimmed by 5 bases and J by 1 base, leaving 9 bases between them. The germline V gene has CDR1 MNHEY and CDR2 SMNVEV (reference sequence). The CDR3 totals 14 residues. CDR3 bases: TGTGCCAGCAGTCGTGAGGTGAGCAATCAGCCCCAGCATTTT. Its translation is CASSREVSNQPQHF.

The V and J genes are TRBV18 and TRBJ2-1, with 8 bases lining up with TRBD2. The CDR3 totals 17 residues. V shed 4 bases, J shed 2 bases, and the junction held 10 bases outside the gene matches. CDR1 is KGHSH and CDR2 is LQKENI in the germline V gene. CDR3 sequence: CASSHPSGGAAYNEQFF. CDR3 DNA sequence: TGTGCCAGCTCACACCCGAGCGGGGGCGCCGCCTACAATGAGCAGTTCTTC.

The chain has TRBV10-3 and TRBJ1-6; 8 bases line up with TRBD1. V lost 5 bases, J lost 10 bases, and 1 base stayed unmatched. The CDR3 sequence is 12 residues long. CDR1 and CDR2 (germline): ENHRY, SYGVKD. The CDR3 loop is CAISTGGSPLHF. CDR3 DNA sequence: TGTGCCATCAGTACAGGGGGATCACCCCTCCACTTT.

The CDR3 region has the DNA TGTGCCAGCGGTCTCGACAACCAGAACACCGGGGAGCTGTTTTTT. Its translation is CASGLDNQNTGELFF. V gene TRBV2 combines with J gene TRBJ2-2; D gene unclear. The CDR3 is 15 residues long. Trimming pared 8 bases from V and 1 base from J, leaving 14 bases between. The germline CDR1 and CDR2 sequences are SNHLY and FYNNEI.

The CDR3 DNA reads as TGTGCCAGCAGCGTAGAGGCTCGATCAGATACGCAGTATTTT. This codes for CASSVEARSDTQYF. This chain links TRBV9 with TRBJ2-3; D is uncertain. Germline V gene lookup returns CDR1 SGDLS and CDR2 YYNGEE. The germline V and J ends were trimmed by 0 bases and 4 bases, with 9 bases remaining between them. CDR3 length: 14 amino acids.

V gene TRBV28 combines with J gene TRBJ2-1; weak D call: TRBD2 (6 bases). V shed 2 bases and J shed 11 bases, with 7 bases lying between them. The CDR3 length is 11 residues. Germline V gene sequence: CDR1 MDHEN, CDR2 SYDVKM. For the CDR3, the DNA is TGTGCCAGCAGTTTAGCGGGGAAGCAGTTCTTC. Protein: CASSLAGKQFF.